The present T cell receptor (beta chain) was sequenced within a study of T cells in Graves' hyperthyroidism and ophthalmopathy. Study-wide background: Before any treatment, at initial diagnosis, peripheral blood was collected.

On this clonotype: Its antigen is unidentified.

From RNA transcripts, TCR beta CDR3 regions were amplified. With the HTBI primer set, the TCR CDR3 went through a first round of RT-PCR. MiXCR, run by TCRdb on the multiplex PCR reads, gives a single entry per CDR3 protein. The sample consists of hundreds of thousands of distinct CDR3 sequences, about 14% of them appearing once. Study-wide results and limits: Most clonotypes expanded in thyroid above 0.001 were likewise present in blood. The authors' 13 V-J model separated ophthalmopathy from stable hyperthyroidism.

The junction had 5 bases not matched to a gene; V was cut back by 3 bases and J by 3 bases. Germline loops: CDR1 LNHNV, CDR2 YYDKDF (reference sequence). The CDR3 sequence is 15 residues long. This TCR came from a woman between 18 and 29 years old with Graves' hyperthyroidism. Material for sequencing was blood. The V and J genes are TRBV15 and TRBJ2-5, with TRBD1 matching 9 bases. The CDR3 DNA sequence: TGTGCCACCAGCAGGGGGGACAGGGACAAAGAGACCCAGTACTTC. Translated, it gives CATSRGDRDKETQYF.